A single T cell receptor beta chain is shown here with its context. This clonotype was counted between two and nine times. What antigen it recognizes has not been identified. Base qualities are not at hand, and no much larger clone is one base apart. From its cysteine to its phenylalanine, the CDR3 spans 19 amino acids. Only the CDR3 DNA is retained, 57 bases long and in frame from the first base. V and J are trimmed by 1 base and 1 base, and the gene matches miss 10 bases of the junction. Per the germline V gene, MNHNS is the CDR1 and SASEGT is the CDR2. These data originate in a study of T cells in Graves' hyperthyroidism and ophthalmopathy (dated by TCRdb to between 2017 and 2020). Notes on the research overall: Peripheral blood was collected at initial diagnosis, before any treatment. A discovery cohort of around 100 patients, roughly 45 with Graves' ophthalmopathy and about 60 with stable Graves' hyperthyroidism, was used to find distinguishing TCR V-J signatures. Whether ophthalmopathy could be predicted prospectively was tested in an independent validation cohort made up of approximately 19 hyperthyroidism patients plus 17 patients who later progressed to ophthalmopathy. The 100 or so discovery patients were divided at random into training and test sets in a 7:3 ratio. The study also compared thyroid tissue and blood T-cell repertoires from over 5 Graves' hyperthyroidism patients. After sampling, hyperthyroidism patients received methimazole starting at 30 mg daily, and ophthalmopathy patients received high-dose intravenous methylprednisolone. TCR Vbeta CDR3 sequencing of approximately 140 peripheral blood samples (about 45 ophthalmopathy, approximately 80 hyperthyroidism and approximately 17 progressor patients) is reported in the paper.

Summary of the overall study and its limitations: Most expanded thyroid clonotypes (frequency above 0.001) were also detected in blood, a finding suggesting that blood repertoires may reflect thyroid immune responses. A model built on a 13 V-J signature distinguished ophthalmopathy from stable hyperthyroidism, reaching about 89% sensitivity and 81.08% specificity in cross-validation and 80%/75% in testing. No statistical method was used to set the sample size in advance, and investigators knew the group allocation. In validation, progression to ophthalmopathy was predicted by the model with nearly 71% sensitivity and roughly 76% specificity, a median of roughly 6.4 months before onset.

In the ophthalmopathy patients, disease was moderately to severely active, with a Clinical Activity Score of 3 or more, a NOSPECS grade of 4 or more, and a duration of less than 3 months. Patients with uncontrolled infections, other autoimmune diseases, pregnancy or lactation were excluded. Diagnoses were based on clinical symptoms, serum thyroxine and TRAb, thyroid ultrasound and orbital computed tomography. PBMCs were isolated from about 9.1 ml of fresh peripheral blood by Ficoll-Paque density gradient centrifugation. Total RNA was extracted with Trizol reagent, and quality was checked on an Agilent 2100 Bioanalyzer. Amplification of TCR beta CDR3 regions was carried out from RNA transcripts. The first round of RT-PCR for the TCR CDR3 was performed with the HTBI primer set and the Qiagen OneStep RT-PCR kit. A second multiplex PCR round built the libraries, followed by size selection and purification. Paired-end sequencing of the libraries was performed with 100 bp reads on an Illumina HiSeq2000. Per the original workflow: SOAPnuke was used to process the raw data, throwing out any read that contained adapters or uncalled bases, had a mean Phred below 15, or lacked an exact constant-primer or identifier match. High-quality paired reads were merged using COPE v1.2.5, and each unique nucleotide sequence was defined as a clonotype. Clonotypes were aligned to IMGT TRBV, TRBD and TRBJ reference segments using MiTCR v1.1. The analysis was restricted to V-J combinations with a frequency above 0.0001, which together covered 99.2% of the repertoires. The TCS score was defined as F50 (clonal expansion) divided by E x V (chaos), with BLOSUM62-based TCRdist calculated between CDR3 peptides within each V-J. Welch's t-statistics and random forest reduced some 510 V-J features to 10 to 15, which were used in a naive Bayes classifier (R e1071). The raw public data were reprocessed by TCRdb itself: fastp quality trimming at Q25, MiXCR clonotype calling, in-frame beta chains only. Rows merge per CDR3 protein into single entries with the most common DNA and genes. These V and J calls rely on TCRdb rather than the paper's analysis. The sample has about 500,000 distinct CDR3 sequences on record, around 15% of them singletons. The ten largest make up less than 30% of the sample.

Sequencing input: blood. The sequence joins TRBV6-1 to TRBJ2-4, with 10 middle bases fitting TRBD1. The receptor was derived from a woman aged 25 to 39 with Graves' ophthalmopathy. The CDR3 region has the sequence CASSEVVGTGAFAKNIQYF. The bases are TGTGCCAGCAGTGAAGTGGTCGGGACAGGGGCCTTCGCCAAAAACATTCAGTACTTC.